What follows are 17 T cell receptor beta chains derived from one specimen sequenced in a study of cytomegalovirus exposure and HLA in healthy donors. The PCR had 60 Vbeta and 13 Jbeta primers. Profiled with immunoSEQ multiplex PCR; TCRdb holds only in-frame clones, not every one. Among around 98,000 clones listed, roughly 76% were seen once. Sequenced input: PBMCs. All receptors derive from a human donor in good health.

This chain uses TRBV5-4 with TRBJ2-1; the D gene is possibly TRBD1 (6 bases). CDR3 size: 13 residues. The germline V and J ends were trimmed by 4 bases and 4 bases, with 9 bases remaining between them. CDR1 is SGHNT and CDR2 is YYREEE in the germline V gene (reference sequence). The CDR3 nucleotides are TGTGCCAGCAGCCCCACAGGGTACAATGAGCAGTTCTTC. Its translation: CASSPTGYNEQFF.

The chain uses TRBV7-9 and TRBJ2-5; D not resolved. Trimming took 5 bases from V and 9 from J, leaving 10 bases between them. This CDR3 has 11 amino acids. Germline V gives CDR1 SEHNR, CDR2 FQNEAQ (reference sequence). This CDR3 reads CASSPARPQYF. CDR3 coding DNA: TGTGCCAGCAGCCCCGCGCGGCCCCAGTACTTC.

The J gene is TRBJ2-7, the V gene TRBV7-9, with 9 bases fitting TRBD2. Trimming at V came to 5 bases and at J to 3 bases, leaving 8 bases not matched to a gene. Germline CDR1 reads SEHNR; CDR2 reads FQNEAQ (reference sequence). The CDR3 is made up of 15 amino acids. The CDR3: CASSALAGVLYEQYF. The CDR3 bases are TGTGCCAGCAGCGCCTTAGCGGGGGTCCTCTACGAGCAGTACTTC.

The rearrangement joins TRBV19 to TRBJ2-1, with 9 bases identical to TRBD1. In germline, CDR1 is LNHDA, CDR2 SQIVND (reference sequence). The J segment lost 10 bases and the V segment lost 8 bases, leaving 9 bases of the junction unmatched. This CDR3 contains 13 residues. The CDR3 is CASLGQGLGEQFF. DNA for the CDR3: TGTGCCAGTCTTGGACAGGGGCTCGGAGAGCAGTTCTTC.

V usage is TRBV5-8 and J usage is TRBJ1-1, with a possible D match to TRBD1 (6 bases). The CDR3 contains 14 residues. V gave up 4 bases and J gave up 1 base, with 11 bases separating them. Per the germline V gene, CDR1 is SGHTS and CDR2 is YDEGEE. CDR3 nucleotides: TGTGCCAGCAGCAGACAGGTATGGAACACTGAAGCTTTCTTT. Translation: CASSRQVWNTEAFF. Together with reference TRBV5-8 and TRBJ1-1, the CDR3 gives the full variable domain: EAGVTQSPTHLIKTRGQQATLRCSPISGHTSVYWYQQALGLGLQFLLWYDEGEERNRGNFPPRFSGRQFPNYSSELNVNALELEDSALYLCASSRQVWNTEAFFGQGTRLTVV.

The chain is built from TRBV4-2 and TRBJ1-5; 10 bases line up with TRBD1. Germline loops: CDR1 LGHNA, CDR2 YNFKEQ. J was trimmed by 5 bases and V by 5 bases; bases with no gene match: 12. The CDR3 totals 17 residues. This CDR3 reads CASSAAGTGEQDQPQHF. The CDR3 DNA is TGTGCCAGCAGCGCCGCCGGGACAGGGGAACAGGATCAGCCCCAGCATTTT.

The chain couples TRBV10-1 to TRBJ1-6, with a weak D call TRBD1 (6 bases). From germline, CDR1 is WNHNN and CDR2 SYGVQD (reference sequence). V was trimmed by 2 bases and J by 6 bases, leaving 14 bases between them. The CDR3 covers 16 residues. CDR3 amino acids: CASSETTGQINSPLHF. DNA for the CDR3: TGCGCCAGCAGTGAGACCACCGGACAGATTAATTCACCCCTCCACTTT.

This clone was counted between two and nine times. The CDR3 bases are TGTGCCAGCAGCTTAAGTCAGGTCAATCAGCCCCAGCATTTT. It translates to CASSLSQVNQPQHF. The J gene is TRBJ1-5, the V gene TRBV7-9; D gene uncertain. This CDR3 spans 14 amino acids. The germline CDR1 and CDR2 sequences are SEHNR and FQNEAQ (reference sequence). The ends were cut back, 2 bases at V and 3 bases at J, with 8 bases in the middle.

The chain couples TRBV27 to TRBJ2-1, with D possibly being TRBD2 (5 bases). This CDR3 has 15 amino acids. Germline V gene lookup returns CDR1 MNHEY and CDR2 SMNVEV (reference sequence). V gave up 2 bases and J gave up 4 bases, with 12 bases separating them. The DNA for the CDR3 is TGTGCCAGCAGTTTAGAGATCAGGAGGTACAATGAGCAGTTCTTC. Translation: CASSLEIRRYNEQFF.

The table lists this clone with a few counts. This chain uses TRBV5-6 with TRBJ2-7; 11 positions match TRBD1. From germline, CDR1 is SGHDT and CDR2 YYEEEE. The CDR3 has 15 residues. The ends lost 1 base at V and 6 bases at J; junction bases unmatched: 6. This chain's CDR3 is CASSLYIGTGGEQYF. DNA of the CDR3: TGTGCCAGCAGCTTGTATATCGGGACAGGGGGCGAGCAGTACTTC.

This chain links TRBV27 with TRBJ2-7; 8 bases line up with TRBD1. The V gene end was trimmed by 3 bases and the J gene end by 7 bases; junction bases not matched to a gene: 11. Germline lookup yields CDR1 MNHEY and CDR2 SMNVEV (reference sequence). This CDR3 is 15 amino acids long. CDR3 region: CASSFALQGACEQYF. CDR3 bases: TGTGCCAGCAGTTTCGCCCTTCAGGGGGCGTGTGAGCAGTACTTC.

This sequence joins TRBV30 and TRBJ2-7; 12 bases are shared with TRBD2. The CDR3 covers 13 residues. J gave up 2 bases and V 5 bases, and 1 base lay outside the gene matches. From germline, CDR1 is GTSNPN and CDR2 SVGIG (reference sequence). CDR3 protein: CAWGLAGTYEQYF. CDR3 DNA: TGTGCCTGGGGACTAGCGGGAACCTACGAGCAGTACTTC.

V gene TRBV5-1 combines with J gene TRBJ1-1; tentatively, D is TRBD1 (6 bases). Trimming removed 0 bases at V and 4 bases at J, with 10 bases between. From germline, CDR1 is SGHRS and CDR2 YFSETQ. This CDR3 is built from 14 residues. Written as DNA, the CDR3 is TGCGCCAGCAGCTTGGTGGTGGGGGCCACTGAAGCTTTCTTT. Translation gives CASSLVVGATEAFF.

This sequence joins TRBV21-1 and TRBJ2-7; no check of the table's D call, TRBD1, against the DNA was made. TRBV21-1 is a pseudogene locus. This CDR3 contains 16 residues. The CDR3 protein is CASSPLGQWSSYEQYF. Here the CDR3 DNA reads TGTGCCAGCAGCCCGCTGGGACAGTGGAGCTCCTACGAGCAGTACTTC.

The CDR3 DNA follows: TGTGCCAGCAGTTTTCTGGGAGGACTGAACACTGAAGCTTTCTTT. It encodes CASSFLGGLNTEAFF. The chain links TRBV28 to TRBJ1-1; D is undetermined. This CDR3 has 15 residues. V was pared by 3 bases and J by 0 bases, with 11 bases between. Germline values: CDR1 MDHEN, CDR2 SYDVKM.

This chain joins TRBV7-8 and TRBJ2-7; D not resolved. Trimming left V 1 base short and J 0 bases short, with 7 bases between. CDR1 and CDR2 (germline): SGHVS, FQNEAQ. The CDR3 length is 14 residues. CDR3 nucleotide sequence: TGTGCCAGCAGCTTAGGGCAGTCCTCCTACGAGCAGTACTTC. Protein: CASSLGQSSYEQYF.

The rearrangement uses TRBV27 and TRBJ2-2, with unresolved D. There are 13 residues in the CDR3. Between the trimmed V and J ends, which lost 7 bases and 0 bases, there was a span of 6 bases. Germline CDR1 reads MNHEY; CDR2 reads SMNVEV (reference sequence). As DNA, the CDR3 is TGTGCCAGCACCCCCTCGAACACCGGGGAGCTGTTTTTT. Protein product: CASTPSNTGELFF.